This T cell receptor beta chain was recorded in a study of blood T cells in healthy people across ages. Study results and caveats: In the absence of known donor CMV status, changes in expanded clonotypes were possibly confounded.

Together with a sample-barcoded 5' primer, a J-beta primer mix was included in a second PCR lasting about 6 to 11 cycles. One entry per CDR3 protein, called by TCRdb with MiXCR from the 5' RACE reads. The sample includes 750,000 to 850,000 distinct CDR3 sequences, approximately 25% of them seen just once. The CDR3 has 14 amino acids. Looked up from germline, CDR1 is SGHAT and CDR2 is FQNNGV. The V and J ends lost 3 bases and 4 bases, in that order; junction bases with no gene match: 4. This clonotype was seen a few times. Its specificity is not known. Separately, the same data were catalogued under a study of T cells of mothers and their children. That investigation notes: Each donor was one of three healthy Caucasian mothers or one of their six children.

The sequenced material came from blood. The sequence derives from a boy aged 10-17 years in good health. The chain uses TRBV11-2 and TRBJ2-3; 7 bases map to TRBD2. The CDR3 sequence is CASSFKRESDTQYF. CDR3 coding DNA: TGTGCCAGCAGCTTTAAGCGGGAATCAGATACGCAGTATTTT.